This T cell receptor (beta chain) was recorded in a study of cytotoxic CD8 clonotypes in ibrutinib-treated CLL (dated by TCRdb to about 2021). With respect to the entire study: The cohort was composed of under 12 relapsed/refractory and around 15 treatment-naive patients; IGHV unmutated status was identified in around 17 patients. Responses were partial in around 24 patients and complete in 2; after median approximately 66 months follow-up, about 14 stayed in remission and approximately twelve progressed. Samples averaged around 280,000 productive templates and 94,082 productive rearrangements. Longitudinal samples were available for 26 of the 86 trial participants. Every sample from remission and from progressive disease was obtained while the patients were still on ibrutinib. Response samples were taken after a median of 12 months on treatment, ranging from about 6 to 36 months. Cryopreserved peripheral blood mononuclear cells were collected before treatment, at response, and at either disease progression or sustained remission.

The goal of deep resolution MiSeq sequencing was a depth between 1 in 1 million and 1 in 200,000 T cells, and coverage averaged 10x per clonotype. TCR beta libraries were generated with the immunoSEQ hsTCRB Kit. From the authors' description of their analysis: ImmunoSEQ Data Assistant and ImmunoSEQ Analyzer were used for data analysis, and V, D and J genes were assigned according to IMGT definitions. Clonality was computed as one minus normalized Shannon entropy of productive rearrangement frequencies, ranging from 0 to 1. Only overrepresented clonotypes making up at least 0.05% of each patient's repertoire were included in the public clonotype analysis. Repertoires from some 14 age-matched healthy donors in immuneACCESS were used as clonality controls. What TCRdb holds here is the immuneACCESS table cut down to in-frame rearrangements. Part of the clones is not present; checked against another copy, under half of the missing clones reflect an unresolved V gene, and the others are unexplained. V and J calls plus clone size are reproduced from that table; the DNA served to infer D and trimming. For this sample there are approximately 340,000 clones; roughly 67% appear just once. Clones ranked in the top ten supply around 6.5% of the sample.

The investigation overall reported the following: Baseline clonality exceeded that of age-matched healthy donors and correlated strongly with circulating CD8+ T-cell counts. Lymph node repertoires were not examined, and the timing of sampling was not matched between patients in sustained remission and those whose disease progressed. Clonality rose at ibrutinib response, remained stable during sustained remission, and dropped back toward baseline at progression. Public clonotypes were rare and either shrank or stayed stable during treatment, and the rise in clonality at ibrutinib response reflected expansion of private clonotypes.

For TCR beta library preparation, around 1.9 micrograms of genomic DNA were extracted from the cryopreserved PBMCs. Longitudinal blood samples from CLL patients on ibrutinib monotherapy were analyzed using high-throughput TCR beta sequencing. The patients took part in an open-label, single-center phase 2 trial of ibrutinib monotherapy. A word on this clone: Its antigen is unknown. No clone much larger than this one lies a single base away; base qualities are absent.

Reading the germline V gene gives CDR1 SQVTM and CDR2 ANQGSEA. After removal of 6 bases from V and 3 bases from J, the junction retains 8 bases not matched to a gene. The CDR3, from cysteine to phenylalanine, totals 13 residues. Left in the record is the CDR3 DNA by itself, 39 bases read in frame from the first base. The chain joins TRBV29-1 to TRBJ2-7, and 7 junctional nucleotides match TRBD2. This sequence originates from a human donor with chronic lymphocytic leukemia. The sequencing used PBMCs, collected after 36 months of ibrutinib treatment. The CDR3 region reads CSVSTSQRYEQYF. DNA sequence: TGCAGCGTCTCGACTAGCCAACGCTACGAGCAGTACTTC.